This paragraph covers one T cell receptor beta chain sequence. This sample is part of a study of T cell changes during pregnancy in multiple sclerosis. Produced via immunoSEQ multiplex PCR; TCRdb's table is partial and in-frame only. The table has tens of thousands of clones, 89% seen once. The sequences come from CD4+ T cells from peripheral blood mononuclear cells, collected in the first trimester of pregnancy. This TCR was sampled from a female donor with multiple sclerosis, enrolled in a pregnancy study.

The CDR3 is CASSHDSASGNTIYF. CDR3 in DNA: TGTGCCAGCAGCCACGACAGCGCCTCTGGAAACACCATATATTTT. The gene calls are TRBV11-3 and TRBJ1-3; D is perhaps TRBD1 (5 bases). This CDR3 is built from 15 residues. The ends were cut back, 5 bases at V and 0 bases at J, with 11 bases in the middle. The germline gives CDR1 SGHNT, CDR2 YENEEA.